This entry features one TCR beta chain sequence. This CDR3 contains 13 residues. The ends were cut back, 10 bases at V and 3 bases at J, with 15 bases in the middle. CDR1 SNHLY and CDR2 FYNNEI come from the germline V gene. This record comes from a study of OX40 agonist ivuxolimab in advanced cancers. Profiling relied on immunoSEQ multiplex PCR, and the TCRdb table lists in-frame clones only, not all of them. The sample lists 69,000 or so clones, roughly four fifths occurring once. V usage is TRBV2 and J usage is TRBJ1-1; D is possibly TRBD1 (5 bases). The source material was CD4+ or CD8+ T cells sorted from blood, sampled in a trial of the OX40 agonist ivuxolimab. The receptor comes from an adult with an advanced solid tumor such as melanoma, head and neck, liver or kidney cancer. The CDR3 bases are TGTGCCACAGGGTTCCGAGTCGACACTGAAGCTTTCTTT. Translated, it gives CATGFRVDTEAFF.